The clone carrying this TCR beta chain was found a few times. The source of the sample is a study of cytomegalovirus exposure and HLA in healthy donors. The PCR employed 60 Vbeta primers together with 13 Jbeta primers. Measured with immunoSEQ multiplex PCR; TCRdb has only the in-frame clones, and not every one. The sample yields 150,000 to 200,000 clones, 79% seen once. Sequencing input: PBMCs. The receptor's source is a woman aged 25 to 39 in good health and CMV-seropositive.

The CDR3 nucleotides are TGTGCCAGCAGCGTAGGCGGACTCTCTTTGGACATTCAGTACTTC. Its protein is CASSVGGLSLDIQYF. The V gene is TRBV9, the J gene TRBJ2-4; possibly TRBD2 for D (5 bases). The CDR3 runs 15 residues. From germline, CDR1 is SGDLS and CDR2 YYNGEE. Deletions cut 0 bases from V and 8 bases from J, with 15 bases between.